This is a list of T cell receptor beta chains from one sample in a study of blood T cell repertoires in COVID-19. The data were produced by immunoSEQ multiplex PCR, yet TCRdb's version contains in-frame clones alone and is incomplete. The sample lists some 280,000 clones; approximately 90% were seen once. Specimen: peripheral blood. These receptors originate from a woman in her 30s with active or convalescent COVID-19. Each CDR3 is given with its conserved first and last residue. A D gene is named only where the DNA matches it firmly. Only some rows state a clone size, as once, few, many or a class for expanded clones.

once NA TRBJ1-4 TRBV6-5 CASLTPGGNEKLFF TGTGCCAGCCTTACTCCCGGGGGTAATGAAAAACTGTTTTTT
few NA TRBJ1-5 TRBV7-9 CASSSGTHNQPQHF TGTGCCAGCAGCTCCGGGACACACAATCAGCCCCAGCATTTT
NA TRBD1 TRBJ2-7 TRBV5-1 CASSLGQSSYEQYF TGCGCCAGCAGCCTGGGACAGTCCTCCTACGAGCAGTACTTC
NA NA TRBJ1-2 TRBV1 CTSSQDRSGQGVPNYGYTF TGCACCAGCAGCCAAGATCGTTCGGGACAGGGGGTTCCAAACTATGGCTACACCTTC
NA NA TRBJ2-3 TRBV5-4 CASSLSPKPDTQYF TGTGCCAGCAGCTTGTCGCCGAAGCCAGATACGCAGTATTTT
NA NA TRBJ2-7 TRBV12-3/TRBV12-4 CASSPEAPTKYF TGTGCCAGCAGCCCCGAGGCTCCGACGAAGTACTTC
NA NA TRBJ2-6 TRBV2 CASTLRGTGANVLTF TGTGCCAGCACTCTCAGGGGTACTGGGGCCAACGTCCTGACTTTC
NA TRBD2 TRBJ2-3 TRBV7-2 CASSLVRGETDTQYF TGTGCCAGCAGCTTAGTGCGGGGGGAAACAGATACGCAGTATTTT
NA NA TRBJ2-7 TRBV7-9 CASSPGQYSSYEQYF TGTGCCAGCAGCCCCGGACAGTATAGCTCCTACGAGCAGTACTTC
NA NA TRBJ1-1 TRBV29-1 CSVELGRGTEAFF TGCAGCGTTGAGCTGGGGCGAGGCACTGAAGCTTTCTTT
NA NA TRBJ1-6 TRBV7-9 CASSPHRDSYNSPLHF TGTGCCAGCAGCCCTCACAGGGACTCCTATAATTCACCCCTCCACTTT
NA TRBD2 TRBJ2-3 TRBV6-2/TRBV6-3 CASSPSRLALRDTQYF TGTGCCAGCAGTCCAAGTAGACTAGCGCTACGAGATACGCAGTATTTT
NA TRBD1 TRBJ1-3 TRBV11-2 CASSLRQGANTIYF TGTGCCAGCAGCTTACGGCAGGGGGCCAACACCATATATTTT
NA NA TRBJ1-6 TRBV18 CASSPGGAPLHF TGTGCCAGCTCACCAGGGGGGGCACCCCTCCACTTT
NA NA TRBJ1-2 TRBV18 CASSPPGDTYGYTF TGTGCCAGCTCACCACCGGGGGACACCTATGGCTACACCTTC
NA TRBD1 TRBJ1-6 TRBV6-4 CASSDGQGVSPLHF TGTGCCAGCAGTGATGGACAGGGGGTTTCACCCCTCCACTTT
few NA TRBJ1-4 TRBV9 CASSPGVSPNEKLFF TGTGCCAGCAGCCCAGGCGTCAGCCCAAATGAAAAACTGTTTTTT
NA TRBD2 TRBJ2-1 TRBV12-3/TRBV12-4 CASSLTERGPQVF TGTGCCAGCAGTTTAACTGAGCGGGGGCCCCAAGTCTTC
NA TRBD1 TRBJ2-2 TRBV5-1 CASSFTGAGDTGELFF TGCGCCAGCAGCTTCACAGGGGCTGGGGACACCGGGGAGCTGTTTTTT
NA TRBD1 TRBJ1-1 TRBV6-6 CASTNGQGEAFF TGTGCCAGCACCAACGGACAGGGGGAAGCTTTCTTT
NA NA TRBJ2-2 TRBV5-5 CASSENLGTTGELFF TGTGCCAGCAGCGAGAACTTAGGGACTACCGGGGAGCTGTTTTTT
NA NA TRBJ1-5 TRBV11-2 CASSLDAGGQPQHF TGTGCCAGCAGCTTAGATGCGGGAGGGCAGCCCCAGCATTTT
NA NA TRBJ1-5 TRBV7-2 CASSFNKGNQPQHF TGTGCCAGCAGCTTTAATAAGGGGAATCAGCCCCAGCATTTT
NA TRBD1 TRBJ1-2 TRBV9 CASSVGQGAAGYTF TGTGCCAGCAGCGTAGGACAGGGGGCTGCGGGCTACACCTTC
NA NA TRBJ1-2 TRBV6-5 CASSYAGLKYGYTF TGTGCCAGCAGTTACGCAGGCCTAAAATATGGCTACACCTTC
few NA TRBJ2-7 TRBV27 CASAQGTTYEQYF TGTGCCAGCGCACAGGGCACCACCTACGAGCAGTACTTC
NA NA TRBJ1-3 TRBV20-1 CSASQRGLAGNTIYF TGCAGTGCTAGTCAGAGGGGGTTAGCTGGAAACACCATATATTTT
NA TRBD1 TRBJ1-6 TRBV6-6 CAIRPGQGGENSPLHF TGTGCCATCAGGCCGGGACAGGGCGGAGAAAATTCACCCCTCCACTTT
NA TRBD2 TRBJ2-1 TRBV2 CASRLPGLGENEQFF TGTGCCAGCAGGCTACCGGGACTAGGGGAGAATGAGCAGTTCTTC
NA TRBD2 TRBJ2-2 TRBV10-3 CAISVGGGAGTGELFF TGTGCCATCAGTGTCGGCGGGGGGGCCGGGACCGGGGAGCTGTTTTTT
few TRBD1 TRBJ1-2 TRBV6-6 CASSYLTGNYGYTF TGTGCCAGCAGTTACCTGACAGGGAACTATGGCTACACCTTC
NA NA TRBJ2-3 TRBV28 CASSLGAFTDTQYF TGTGCCAGCAGTTTGGGGGCCTTCACAGATACGCAGTATTTT
NA TRBD1 TRBJ1-2 TRBV28 CASQRTGGNYGYTF TGTGCCAGCCAAAGGACAGGGGGCAACTATGGCTACACCTTC
NA NA TRBJ2-4 TRBV28 CASRDPAKNIQYF TGTGCCAGCCGGGATCCAGCCAAAAACATTCAGTACTTC
NA NA TRBJ1-2 TRBV7-2 CASSLARGNYGYTF TGTGCCAGCAGCTTAGCGCGCGGCAACTATGGCTACACCTTC
NA TRBD1 TRBJ2-2 TRBV5-1 CASSGTGFTGELFF TGCGCCAGCTCCGGGACAGGGTTCACCGGGGAGCTGTTTTTT
NA NA TRBJ1-2 TRBV7-9 CASSSDGISYGYTF TGTGCCAGCAGCTCAGATGGCATTTCTTATGGCTACACCTTC
NA NA TRBJ2-3 TRBV7-8 CASRNRGYDTDTQYF TGTGCCAGTAGAAATCGGGGGTACGACACAGATACGCAGTATTTT
NA TRBD2 TRBJ2-5 TRBV3-1/TRBV3-2 CATSPGGGGAGETQYF TGTGCCACCTCGCCGGGGGGCGGGGGGGCCGGGGAGACCCAGTACTTC
NA TRBD1 TRBJ2-5 TRBV5-4 CASSLARGSSKETQYF TGTGCCAGCAGCTTGGCCAGGGGGTCCAGTAAAGAGACCCAGTACTTC
NA NA TRBJ1-1 TRBV5-6 CASSLEGRTEAFF TGTGCCAGCAGCCTCGAGGGGAGGACTGAAGCTTTCTTT
few TRBD1 TRBJ1-5 TRBV28 CASSLPRGLQPQHF TGTGCCAGCAGTCTACCCAGGGGGCTTCAGCCCCAGCATTTT
NA TRBD1 TRBJ1-3 TRBV7-2 CASSFTGALGNTIYF TGTGCCAGCAGTTTTACAGGGGCTCTGGGAAACACCATATATTTT
NA TRBD1 TRBJ1-2 TRBV10-3 CAISESRDRENGYTF TGTGCCATCAGTGAGTCGAGGGACAGGGAGAATGGCTACACCTTC
NA NA TRBJ2-7 TRBV15 CATSRNRVREQYF TGTGCCACCAGCAGGAACAGGGTGAGGGAGCAGTACTTC
few TRBD1 TRBJ2-7 TRBV7-9 CASSLVLNRGASSYEQYF TGTGCCAGCAGCTTAGTACTTAACAGGGGCGCTAGCTCCTACGAGCAGTACTTC
NA NA TRBJ1-2 TRBV30 CAWSVGQLGGGYTF TGTGCCTGGAGTGTAGGGCAGCTCGGAGGGGGCTACACCTTC
NA NA TRBJ1-1 TRBV19 CASTQGGYERAFF TGTGCCAGCACCCAAGGAGGGTATGAAAGGGCTTTCTTT
NA NA TRBJ1-1 TRBV12-3/TRBV12-4 CASSLGATEAFF TGTGCCAGCAGTTTAGGGGCGACTGAAGCTTTCTTT
few TRBD1 TRBJ2-5 TRBV6-1 CASSEGNRGETQYF TGTGCCAGCAGTGAAGGAAACAGGGGAGAGACCCAGTACTTC
NA NA TRBJ1-3 TRBV14 CASSQDGGRTGNTIYF TGTGCCAGCAGCCAAGATGGGGGCAGGACTGGAAACACCATATATTTT